Each of the 24 T cell receptor beta chains below was sequenced from the same sample in a study of chemoradiotherapy in HPV16-positive cancers. Measured with immunoSEQ multiplex PCR; TCRdb has only the in-frame clones, and not every one. This sample has some 4,900 clones; roughly 95% occur once, and the top ten carry roughly 3.2%. This specimen consisted of tumor tissue, obtained from a patient who underwent chemoradiotherapy. Source of these receptors: a human donor with HPV-associated anogenital cancer.

The rearrangement joins TRBV18 to TRBJ2-4; D might be TRBD1 (6 bases). V was shortened by 3 bases and J by 7 bases, with 13 bases between the two germline ends. The length of the CDR3 is 14 residues. The germline gives CDR1 KGHSH, CDR2 LQKENI. CDR3 residues: CASSPDGQQNIQYF. The CDR3 bases are TGTGCCAGCTCACCCGATGGACAGCAGAACATTCAGTACTTC.

The CDR3: CASSLKNSETATKYF. In nucleotides, the CDR3 is TGTGCCAGCAGCCTAAAAAATAGCGAGACAGCGACTAAGTACTTC. The chain couples TRBV5-6 to TRBJ2-7; tentatively, D is TRBD1 or TRBD2 (5 bases each). The CDR3 extends over 15 amino acids. V was cut by 4 bases and J by 11 bases, with 25 bases left in between. CDR1 and CDR2 (germline): SGHDT, YYEEEE.

This clone is a singleton in its sample. The chain combines TRBV18 with TRBJ1-2, with TRBD1 matching 8 bases. CDR1 is KGHSH and CDR2 is LQKENI in the germline V gene. The CDR3 consists of 17 residues. The junction had 10 bases not matched to a gene; V was cut back by 3 bases and J by 1 base. The CDR3 nucleotides read TGTGCCAGCTCACCCCATGGACAGGGACAAAATAACTATGGCTACACCTTC. Amino acids: CASSPHGQGQNNYGYTF.

This clone was counted once. V usage is TRBV5-4 and J usage is TRBJ1-1; D ambiguous. The CDR3 extends over 14 amino acids. With 4 bases removed from V and 4 bases from J, the gap between germline ends came to 14 bases. CDR1 is SGHNT and CDR2 is YYREEE in the germline V gene (reference sequence). CDR3 in DNA: TGTGCCAGCAGCCTGCTCGGAACCGTCACTGAAGCTTTCTTT. It yields the protein CASSLLGTVTEAFF.

The J gene is TRBJ2-1, the V gene TRBV6-1; TRBD2 agrees at 7 bases. The V and J ends lost 5 bases and 5 bases, in that order; junction bases with no gene match: 9. The germline CDR1 and CDR2 sequences are MNHNS and SASEGT. The CDR3 length is 15 residues. The CDR3 region has the DNA TGTGCCAGCAGTTGGGGCGGGGGAGTAAACAATGAGCAGTTCTTC. It yields the protein CASSWGGGVNNEQFF.

The chain recombines TRBV19 with TRBJ2-7; TRBD2 matches 8 bases. The CDR3 consists of 13 residues. V trimming: 3 bases; J trimming: 3 bases; junction bases outside the gene matches: 1. Germline lookup yields CDR1 LNHDA and CDR2 SQIVND (reference sequence). CDR3 loop: CASSMLAGYEQYF. CDR3 bases: TGTGCCAGTAGTATGCTAGCGGGCTACGAGCAGTACTTC.

The rearrangement links TRBV28 to TRBJ1-1; D is ambiguous. CDR3 length: 15 amino acids. Looked up from germline, CDR1 is MDHEN and CDR2 is SYDVKM. The V and J ends lost 3 bases and 1 base respectively, with 12 bases between them. CDR3: CASSFLREKNTEAFF. For the CDR3, the DNA is TGTGCCAGCAGTTTTCTCCGGGAGAAGAACACTGAAGCTTTCTTT.

The rearrangement uses TRBV7-2 and TRBJ2-3; 10 bases fit TRBD1. This CDR3 spans 15 amino acids. CDR1 SGHTA and CDR2 FQGNSA come from the germline V gene. The J segment lost 3 bases and the V segment lost 0 bases, leaving 0 bases of the junction unmatched. This chain's CDR3 is CASSLAGQGTDTQYF. As DNA, the CDR3 is TGTGCCAGCAGCTTAGCGGGACAGGGGACAGATACGCAGTATTTT.

The genes are TRBV25-1 and TRBJ2-3; 7 bases align to TRBD1. The V gene's germline CDR1 is MGHDK and CDR2 SYGVNS. This CDR3 is 14 amino acids long. V shed 4 bases and J 2 bases; nucleotides not matched to a gene: 3. The CDR3 DNA sequence: TGTGCCAGCAGTGGGACAGGACACACAGATACGCAGTATTTT. Translating it yields CASSGTGHTDTQYF.

The V gene is TRBV30, the J gene TRBJ2-6; 9 bases are shared with TRBD1. The CDR3 extends over 18 amino acids. Germline CDR1 is GTSNPN and CDR2 is SVGIG (reference sequence). J gave up 4 bases and V 1 base, and 11 bases lay outside the gene matches. The chain's CDR3 is CAWSGTGVGVAGANVLTF. Written as DNA, the CDR3 is TGTGCCTGGAGTGGGACAGGGGTTGGTGTCGCGGGGGCCAACGTCCTGACTTTC.

CDR3 nucleotide sequence: TGTGCCAGCAGCTTCGGCCTTTACACAGGGGGCCCCGGGGAGCTGTTTTTT. It specifies CASSFGLYTGGPGELFF. The chain links TRBV11-2 to TRBJ2-2; TRBD1 aligns across 9 bases. Germline loops: CDR1 SGHAT, CDR2 FQNNGV. The CDR3 covers 17 residues. V trimming: 3 bases; J trimming: 6 bases; junction bases outside the gene matches: 11.

V is TRBV9 and J is TRBJ2-7, with 7 bases that match TRBD2. The CDR3 is 15 amino acids. The junction had 7 bases not matched to a gene; V was cut back by 4 bases and J by 0 bases. Germline V gives CDR1 SGDLS, CDR2 YYNGEE. This CDR3 reads CASSPSGRVSYEQYF. The CDR3 DNA reads TGTGCCAGCAGCCCCAGTGGGAGGGTCTCCTACGAGCAGTACTTC.

The rearrangement links TRBV28 to TRBJ1-2, with TRBD1 as a possible D gene (5 bases). Trimming removed 4 bases from V and 5 bases from J, with 11 bases in between. This CDR3 comprises 13 residues. Germline assignment: CDR1 MDHEN and CDR2 SYDVKM. CDR3 in amino acids: CASSSGFRYGYTF. The CDR3 nucleotides read TGTGCCAGCAGTTCAGGGTTTCGGTATGGCTACACCTTC.

This chain links TRBV7-9 with TRBJ2-1, with 13 positions matching TRBD2. The V gene's germline CDR1 is SEHNR and CDR2 FQNEAQ (reference sequence). The CDR3 extends over 14 amino acids. V lost 8 bases and J lost 5; bases outside the gene matches: 3. DNA for the CDR3: TGTGCCAGCGGAGGGACTAGCGGGAACAATGAGCAGTTCTTC. Amino acid sequence: CASGGTSGNNEQFF.

This rearrangement joins TRBV30 to TRBJ1-1, with TRBD1 identical over 7 bases. The germline CDR1 and CDR2 sequences are GTSNPN and SVGIG (reference sequence). CDR3 length equals 13 residues. Trimming removed 0 bases from V and 3 bases from J; junction bases left unmatched: 1. The CDR3 DNA follows: TGTGCCTGGAGTGTTACAGGGGACACTGAAGCTTTCTTT. Translation: CAWSVTGDTEAFF.

This clone showed up just once. V is TRBV15 and J is TRBJ1-1; unclear D gene. V gave up 9 bases and J gave up 1 base, with 12 bases separating them. In germline, CDR1 is LNHNV, CDR2 YYDKDF (reference sequence). The CDR3 runs 13 residues. This chain's CDR3 is CATTGKGNTEAFF. The DNA for the CDR3 is TGTGCCACGACGGGGAAGGGGAACACTGAAGCTTTCTTT. Supplemented by reference TRBV15 and TRBJ1-1, the full variable domain reads DAMVIQNPRYQVTQFGKPVTLSCSQTLNHNVMYWYQQKSSQAPKLLFHYYDKDFNNEADTPDNFQSRRPNTSFCFLDIRSPGLGDTAMYLCATTGKGNTEAFFGQGTRLTVV.

V is TRBV30 and J is TRBJ1-2, with D perhaps TRBD1 (5 bases). V was trimmed by 2 bases and J by 3 bases, leaving 10 bases between them. The germline gives CDR1 GTSNPN, CDR2 SVGIG (reference sequence). The CDR3 contains 13 residues. Here the CDR3 DNA reads TGTGCCTGGAGTATTGACAGCGACTATGGCTACACCTTC. Its protein product is CAWSIDSDYGYTF. Using reference TRBV30 and TRBJ1-2 for the parts outside the CDR3, the full variable domain is SQTIHQWPATLVQPVGSPLSLECTVEGTSNPNLYWYRQAAGRGLQLLFYSVGIGQISSEVPQNLSASRPQDRQFILSSKKLLLSDSGFYLCAWSIDSDYGYTFGSGTRLTVV.

The rearrangement uses TRBV5-1 and TRBJ2-5, with D hard to call. CDR1 and CDR2 from the germline V gene are SGHRS and YFSETQ. Trimming left V 0 bases short and J 4 bases short, with 16 bases between. CDR3 length: 16 residues. CDR3 sequence reads: CASSLVASHGIETQYF. CDR3 bases: TGCGCCAGCAGCTTGGTTGCATCCCATGGAATAGAGACCCAGTACTTC. Supplemented by reference TRBV5-1 and TRBJ2-5, the full variable domain reads KAGVTQTPRYLIKTRGQQVTLSCSPISGHRSVSWYQQTPGQGLQFLFEYFSETQRNKGNFPGRFSGRQFSNSRSEMNVSTLELGDSALYLCASSLVASHGIETQYFGPGTRLLVL.

The table lists this clone with a count of one. The CDR3 region is CASSLRANYNEQFF. CDR3 sequence (DNA): TGTGCCAGCAGCTTAAGGGCTAACTACAATGAGCAGTTCTTC. V and J are TRBV11-2 and TRBJ2-1, with D hard to call. Trimming left V 2 bases short and J 3 bases short, with 8 bases between. Per germline, CDR1 SGHAT and CDR2 FQNNGV. The CDR3 extends over 14 amino acids.

V is TRBV9 and J is TRBJ1-1; a possible D gene is TRBD1 (5 bases). The CDR3 spans 14 residues. Between the trimmed V and J ends, which lost 7 bases and 0 bases, there was a span of 13 bases. The germline gives CDR1 SGDLS, CDR2 YYNGEE. The CDR3 protein is CASSPGTVNTEAFF. CDR3 bases: TGTGCCAGCTCCCCAGGGACGGTGAACACTGAAGCTTTCTTT.

The V and J genes are TRBV14 and TRBJ1-2; 7 positions agree with TRBD1. Trimming removed 3 bases from V and 8 bases from J; junction bases left unmatched: 27. Germline CDR1 reads SGHDN; CDR2 reads FVKESK. There are 20 residues in the CDR3. The CDR3 sequence is CASSQWGQRRGSSCVRGYTF. CDR3 in DNA: TGTGCCAGCAGCCAGTGGGGACAGCGACGTGGGTCCTCCTGTGTGAGGGGCTACACCTTC.

The chain uses TRBV4-1 and TRBJ2-3; 7 bases match TRBD2. V lost 3 bases to trimming and J lost 4 bases; unmatched junction nucleotides: 7. CDR3 length: 15 residues. The germline CDR1 and CDR2 sequences are MGHRA and YSYEKL. CDR3 DNA: TGCGCCAGCAGCCAGGAGACTAGCTCGCCAGATACGCAGTATTTT. This gives the protein CASSQETSSPDTQYF.

About this clone: This sample also contains other DNA sequences that code for the same CDR3. The V and J genes are TRBV25-1 and TRBJ2-4, with a possible D match to TRBD2 (5 bases). V shed 7 bases and J shed 7 bases, with 23 bases lying between them. Germline-derived CDR1 and CDR2 are MGHDK and SYGVNS. The CDR3 is 16 amino acids. CDR3 amino acids: CASILSVRQRGNIQYF. The CDR3 bases are TGTGCCAGCATTCTTAGTGTCCGCCAGCGCGGGAACATTCAGTACTTC.

This clone was recorded only once. The J gene is TRBJ2-1, the V gene TRBV5-1; 11 bases align to TRBD2. The CDR3 sequence is 21 residues long. V was pared by 1 base and J by 0 bases, with 15 bases of the junction left unmatched. Germline V lookup: CDR1 SGHRS, CDR2 YFSETQ. CDR3 region: CASSLLGSGLADIVSYNEQFF. For the CDR3, the DNA is TGCGCCAGCAGCTTGCTTGGTTCGGGACTAGCGGATATAGTCTCCTACAATGAGCAGTTCTTC.